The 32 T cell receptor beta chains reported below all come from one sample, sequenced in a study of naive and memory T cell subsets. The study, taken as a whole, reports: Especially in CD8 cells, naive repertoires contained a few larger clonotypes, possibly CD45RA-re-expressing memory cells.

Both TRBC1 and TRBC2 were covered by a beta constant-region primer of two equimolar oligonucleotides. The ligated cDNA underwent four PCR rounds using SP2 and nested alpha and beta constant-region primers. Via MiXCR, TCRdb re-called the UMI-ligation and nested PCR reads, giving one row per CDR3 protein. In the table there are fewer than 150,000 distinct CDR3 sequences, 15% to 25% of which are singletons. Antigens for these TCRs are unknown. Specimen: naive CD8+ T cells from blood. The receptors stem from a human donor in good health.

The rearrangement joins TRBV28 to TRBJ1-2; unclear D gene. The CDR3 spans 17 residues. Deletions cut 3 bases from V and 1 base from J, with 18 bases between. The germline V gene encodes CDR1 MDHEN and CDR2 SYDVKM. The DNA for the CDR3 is TGTGCCAGCAGTTTCGTTCGGGTCCGAGGAGGTAACTATGGCTACACCTTC. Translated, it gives CASSFVRVRGGNYGYTF.

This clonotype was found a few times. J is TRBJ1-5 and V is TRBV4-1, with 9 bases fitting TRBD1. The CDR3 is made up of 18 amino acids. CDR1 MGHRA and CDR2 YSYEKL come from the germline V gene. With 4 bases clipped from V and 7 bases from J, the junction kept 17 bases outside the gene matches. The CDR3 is CASSPTGTGLSSDQPQHF. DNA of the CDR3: TGCGCCAGCAGCCCCACCGGGACAGGGTTAAGCTCCGACCAGCCCCAGCATTTT.

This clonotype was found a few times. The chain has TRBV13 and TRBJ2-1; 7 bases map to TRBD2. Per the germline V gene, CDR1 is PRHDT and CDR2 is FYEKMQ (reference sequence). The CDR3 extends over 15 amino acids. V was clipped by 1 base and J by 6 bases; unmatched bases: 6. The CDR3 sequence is CASSLEGGLANEQFF. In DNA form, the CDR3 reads TGTGCCAGCAGCTTAGAGGGAGGGCTGGCCAATGAGCAGTTCTTC.

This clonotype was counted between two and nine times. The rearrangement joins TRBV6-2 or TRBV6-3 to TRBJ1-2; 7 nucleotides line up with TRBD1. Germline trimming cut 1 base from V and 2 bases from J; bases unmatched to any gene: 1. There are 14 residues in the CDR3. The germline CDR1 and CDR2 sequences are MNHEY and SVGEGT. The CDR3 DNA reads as TGTGCCAGCAGTTACTTGGACAGGAACTATGGCTACACCTTC. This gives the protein CASSYLDRNYGYTF.

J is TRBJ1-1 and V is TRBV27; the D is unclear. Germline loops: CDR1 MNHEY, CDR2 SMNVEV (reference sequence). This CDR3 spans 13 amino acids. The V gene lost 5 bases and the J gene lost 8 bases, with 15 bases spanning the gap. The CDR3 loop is CASSLGPLIEAFF. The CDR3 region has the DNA TGTGCCAGCAGTCTCGGCCCACTCATAGAAGCTTTCTTT.

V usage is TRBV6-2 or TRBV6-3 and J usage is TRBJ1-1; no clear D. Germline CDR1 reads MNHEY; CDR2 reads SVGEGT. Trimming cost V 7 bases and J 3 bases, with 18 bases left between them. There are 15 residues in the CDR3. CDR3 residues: CASTSTPLVDTEAFF. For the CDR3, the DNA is TGTGCCAGCACTTCTACACCATTGGTTGACACTGAAGCTTTCTTT.

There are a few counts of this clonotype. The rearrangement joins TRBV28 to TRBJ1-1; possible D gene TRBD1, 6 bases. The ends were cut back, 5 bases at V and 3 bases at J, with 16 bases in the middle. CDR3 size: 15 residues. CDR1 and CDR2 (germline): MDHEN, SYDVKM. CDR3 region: CASSGNRVLDTEAFF. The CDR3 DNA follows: TGTGCCAGCAGTGGTAACAGGGTGCTGGACACTGAAGCTTTCTTT.

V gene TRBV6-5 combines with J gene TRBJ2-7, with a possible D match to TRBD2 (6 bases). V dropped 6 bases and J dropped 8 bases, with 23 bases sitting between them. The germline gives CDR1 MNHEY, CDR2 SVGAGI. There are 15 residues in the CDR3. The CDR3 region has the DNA TGTGCCAGCAGCCTCTGGGGGGTTGGGGGTGGTCAGCAGTACTTC. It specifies CASSLWGVGGGQQYF.

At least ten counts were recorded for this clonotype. CDR3: CSMWWGTEAFF. CDR3 coding DNA: TGCAGCATGTGGTGGGGCACTGAAGCTTTCTTT. The V gene is TRBV29-1, the J gene TRBJ1-1; D unresolved. The CDR3 runs to 11 residues. Germline V gene sequence: CDR1 SQVTM, CDR2 ANQGSEA. Trimming stripped 8 bases from V and 4 bases from J, with 11 bases between.

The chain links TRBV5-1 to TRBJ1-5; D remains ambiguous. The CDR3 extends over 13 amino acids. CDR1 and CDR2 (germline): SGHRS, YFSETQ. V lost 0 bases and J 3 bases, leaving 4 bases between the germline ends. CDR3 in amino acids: CASSLAVNQPQHF. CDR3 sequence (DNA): TGCGCCAGCAGCTTGGCCGTCAATCAGCCCCAGCATTTT.

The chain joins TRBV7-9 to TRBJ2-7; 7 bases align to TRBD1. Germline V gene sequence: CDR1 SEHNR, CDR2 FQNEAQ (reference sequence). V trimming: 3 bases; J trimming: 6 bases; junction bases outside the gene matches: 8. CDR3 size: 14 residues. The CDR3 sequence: CASSLGTDYGEQYF. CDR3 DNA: TGTGCCAGCAGCTTGGGGACAGACTACGGCGAGCAGTACTTC. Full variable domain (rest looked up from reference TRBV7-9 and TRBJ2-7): DTGVSQNPRHKITKRGQNVTFRCDPISEHNRLYWYRQTLGQGPEFLTYFQNEAQLEKSRLLSDRFSAERPKGSFSTLEIQRTEQGDSAMYLCASSLGTDYGEQYFGPGTRLTVT.

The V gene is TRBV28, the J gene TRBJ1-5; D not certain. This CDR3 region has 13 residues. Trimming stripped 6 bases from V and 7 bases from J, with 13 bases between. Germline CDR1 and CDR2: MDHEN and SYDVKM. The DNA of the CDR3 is TGTGCCAGCAGAATACCGGTGGGCCAGCCCCAGCATTTT. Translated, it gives CASRIPVGQPQHF.

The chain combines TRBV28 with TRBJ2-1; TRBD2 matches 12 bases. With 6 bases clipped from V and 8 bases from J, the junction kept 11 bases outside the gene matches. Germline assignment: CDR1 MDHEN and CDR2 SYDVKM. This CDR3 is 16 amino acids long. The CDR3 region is CASRHTSSGRAYEQFF. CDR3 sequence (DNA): TGTGCCAGCAGGCATACTTCTAGCGGGAGGGCGTATGAGCAGTTCTTC.

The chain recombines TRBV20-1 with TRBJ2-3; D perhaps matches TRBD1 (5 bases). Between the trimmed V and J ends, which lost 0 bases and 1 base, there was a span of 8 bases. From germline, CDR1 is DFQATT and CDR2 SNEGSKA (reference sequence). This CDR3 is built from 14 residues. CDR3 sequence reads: CSARDRVRTDTQYF. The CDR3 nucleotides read TGCAGTGCTAGAGACAGGGTCCGCACAGATACGCAGTATTTT.

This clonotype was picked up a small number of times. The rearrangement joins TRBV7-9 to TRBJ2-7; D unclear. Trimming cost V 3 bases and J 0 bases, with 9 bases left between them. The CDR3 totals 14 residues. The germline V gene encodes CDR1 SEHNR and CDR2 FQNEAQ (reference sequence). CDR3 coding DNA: TGTGCCAGCAGCTTCCCCGAATCCTCCTACGAGCAGTACTTC. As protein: CASSFPESSYEQYF.

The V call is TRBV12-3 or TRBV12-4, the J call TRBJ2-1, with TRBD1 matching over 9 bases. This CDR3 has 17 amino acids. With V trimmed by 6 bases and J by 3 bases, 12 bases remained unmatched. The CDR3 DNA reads TGTGCCAGCAGCTTTGACGTCCGGGACAGGGACTACAATGAGCAGTTCTTC. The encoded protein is CASSFDVRDRDYNEQFF.

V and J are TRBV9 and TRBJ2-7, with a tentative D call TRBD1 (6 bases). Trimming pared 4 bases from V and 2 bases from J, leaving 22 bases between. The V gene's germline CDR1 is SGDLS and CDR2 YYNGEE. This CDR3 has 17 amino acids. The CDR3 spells CASSHNILQGSTYEQYF. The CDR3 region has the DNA TGTGCCAGCAGCCACAACATCTTACAGGGCTCTACCTACGAGCAGTACTTC. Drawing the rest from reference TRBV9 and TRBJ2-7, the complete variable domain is DSGVTQTPKHLITATGQRVTLRCSPRSGDLSVYWYQQSLDQGLQFLIQYYNGEERAKGNILERFSAQQFPDLHSELNLSSLELGDSALYFCASSHNILQGSTYEQYFGPGTRLTVT.

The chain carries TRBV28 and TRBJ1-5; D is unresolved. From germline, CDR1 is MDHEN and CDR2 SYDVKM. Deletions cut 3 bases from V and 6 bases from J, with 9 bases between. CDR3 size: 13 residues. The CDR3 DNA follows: TGTGCCAGCAGTTTGGGGTTCGCTCAGCCCCAGCATTTT. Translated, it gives CASSLGFAQPQHF.

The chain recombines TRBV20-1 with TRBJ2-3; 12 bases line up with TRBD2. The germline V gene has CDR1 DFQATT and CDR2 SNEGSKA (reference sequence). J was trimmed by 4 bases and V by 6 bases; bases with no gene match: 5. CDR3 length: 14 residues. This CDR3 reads CSASLAGGPDTQYF. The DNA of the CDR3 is TGCAGTGCCAGTCTAGCGGGAGGGCCAGATACGCAGTATTTT.

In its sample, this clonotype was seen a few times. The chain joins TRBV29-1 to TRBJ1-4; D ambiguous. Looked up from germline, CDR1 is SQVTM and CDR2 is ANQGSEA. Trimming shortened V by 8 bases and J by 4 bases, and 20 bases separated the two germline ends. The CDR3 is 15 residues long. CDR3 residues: CSFSSVGEGNEKLFF. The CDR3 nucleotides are TGCAGCTTTTCTTCTGTGGGAGAGGGTAATGAAAAACTGTTTTTT. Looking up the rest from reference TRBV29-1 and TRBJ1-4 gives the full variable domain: SAVISQKPSRDICQRGTSLTIQCQVDSQVTMMFWYRQQPGQSLTLIATANQGSEATYESGFVIDKFPISRPNLTFSTLTVSNMSPEDSSIYLCSFSSVGEGNEKLFFGSGTQLSVL.

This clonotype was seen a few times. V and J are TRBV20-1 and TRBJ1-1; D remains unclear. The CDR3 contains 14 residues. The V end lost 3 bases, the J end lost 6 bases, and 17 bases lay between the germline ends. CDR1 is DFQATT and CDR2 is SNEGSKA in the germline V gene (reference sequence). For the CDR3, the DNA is TGCAGTGCTAGTAATTCCAAAAAGGGTCCTGAAGCTTTCTTT. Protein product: CSASNSKKGPEAFF.

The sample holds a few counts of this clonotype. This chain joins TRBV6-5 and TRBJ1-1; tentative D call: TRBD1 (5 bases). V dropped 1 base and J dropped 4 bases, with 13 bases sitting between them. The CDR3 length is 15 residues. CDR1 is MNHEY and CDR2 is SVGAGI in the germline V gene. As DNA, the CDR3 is TGTGCCAGCAGTTACTATCAAACAGGTGTCACTGAAGCTTTCTTT. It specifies CASSYYQTGVTEAFF.

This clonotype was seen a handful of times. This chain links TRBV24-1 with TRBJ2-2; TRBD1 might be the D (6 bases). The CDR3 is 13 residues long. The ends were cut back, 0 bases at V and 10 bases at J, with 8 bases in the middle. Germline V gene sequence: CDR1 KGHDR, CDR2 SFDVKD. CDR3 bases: TGTGCCACCAGTGATTTGTACAGGGAGGAGCTGTTTTTT. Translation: CATSDLYREELFF.

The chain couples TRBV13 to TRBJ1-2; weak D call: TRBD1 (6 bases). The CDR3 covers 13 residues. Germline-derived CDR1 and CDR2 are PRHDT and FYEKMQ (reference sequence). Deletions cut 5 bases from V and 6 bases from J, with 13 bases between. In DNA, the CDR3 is TGTGCCAGCAGCGTAAAAGGACAGAATGGCTACACCTTC. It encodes CASSVKGQNGYTF.

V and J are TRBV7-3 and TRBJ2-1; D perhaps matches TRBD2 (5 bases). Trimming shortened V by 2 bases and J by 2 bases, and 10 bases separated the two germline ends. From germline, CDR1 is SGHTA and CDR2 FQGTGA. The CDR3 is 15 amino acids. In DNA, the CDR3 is TGTGCCAGCAGCTTAGGGCTTAGCGCCTACAATGAGCAGTTCTTC. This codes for CASSLGLSAYNEQFF.

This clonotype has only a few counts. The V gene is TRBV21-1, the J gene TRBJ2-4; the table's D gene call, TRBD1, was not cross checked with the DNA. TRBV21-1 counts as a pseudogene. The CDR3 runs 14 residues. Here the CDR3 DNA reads TGTGCCAGCAGCAAAGAGGGGCTTTCGAGCATTCAGTACTTC. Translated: CASSKEGLSSIQYF.

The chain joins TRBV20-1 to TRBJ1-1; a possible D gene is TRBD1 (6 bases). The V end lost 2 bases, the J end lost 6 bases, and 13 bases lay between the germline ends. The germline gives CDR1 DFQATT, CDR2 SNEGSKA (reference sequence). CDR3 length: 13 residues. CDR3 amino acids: CSARWGRGPEAFF. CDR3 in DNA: TGCAGTGCTAGATGGGGCAGGGGCCCTGAAGCTTTCTTT.

The CDR3 nucleotides read TGTGCCAGCAGCCAAGAGAATGGAGACGAGCAGTTCTTC. As protein: CASSQENGDEQFF. The chain joins TRBV3-1 to TRBJ2-1; D gene uncertain. Trimming pared 0 bases from V and 10 bases from J, leaving 10 bases between. In germline, CDR1 is LGHDT, CDR2 YNNKEL (reference sequence). The CDR3 length is 13 residues.

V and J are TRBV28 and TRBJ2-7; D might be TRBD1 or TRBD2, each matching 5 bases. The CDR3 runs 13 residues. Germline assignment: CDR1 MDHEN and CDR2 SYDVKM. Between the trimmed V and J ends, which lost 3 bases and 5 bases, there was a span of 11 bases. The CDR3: CASSFRDRDEQYF. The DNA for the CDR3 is TGTGCCAGCAGTTTCCGGGACCGGGACGAGCAGTACTTC.

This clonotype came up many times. The CDR3 nucleotides read TGTGCCAGCAGCTGGCGGGGTGCTGAAGCTTTCTTT. Encoded protein: CASSWRGAEAFF. The V gene is TRBV5-4, the J gene TRBJ1-1; D remains unclear. The CDR3 runs 12 residues. V shed 3 bases and J shed 6 bases, with 9 bases lying between them. CDR1 SGHNT and CDR2 YYREEE come from the germline V gene (reference sequence).

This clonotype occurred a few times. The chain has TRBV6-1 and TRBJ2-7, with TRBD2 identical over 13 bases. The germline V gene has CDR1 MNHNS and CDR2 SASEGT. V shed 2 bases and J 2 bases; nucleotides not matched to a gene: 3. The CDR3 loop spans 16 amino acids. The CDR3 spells CASSELLAGGPYEQYF. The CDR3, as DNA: TGTGCCAGCAGTGAACTACTAGCGGGAGGGCCCTACGAGCAGTACTTC.

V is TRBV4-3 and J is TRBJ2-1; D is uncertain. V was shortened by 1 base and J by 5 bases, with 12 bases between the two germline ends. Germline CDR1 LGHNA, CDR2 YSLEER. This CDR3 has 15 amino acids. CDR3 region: CASSQGGPPDNEQFF. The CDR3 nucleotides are TGCGCCAGCAGCCAAGGGGGTCCCCCCGACAATGAGCAGTTCTTC.